The 25 T cell receptor beta chains given below trace back to one sample, sequenced in a study of vaccination effects on CD4 cells after COVID-19. In the ViraFEST assay, antigen-specific CD4+ clonotypes were identified by expansion after peptide-pool stimulation. Investigators separated out CD4+ T cells once more than nine days of culture had passed. Vaccine administered to participants consisted of two doses of either BNT162b2 or mRNA-1273. These TCRs are of unknown antigen specificity. Measured with immunoSEQ multiplex PCR; TCRdb has only the in-frame clones, and not every one. The data hold about 22,000 clones, with roughly 72% observed a single time. The specimen was CD4+ T cells from PBMCs cultured with HCoV-NL63 spike peptides, collected after COVID-19 vaccination. Receptor source: a human donor who received a COVID-19 vaccine.

The chain carries TRBV21-1 and TRBJ1-1. TRBV21-1 is listed as a pseudogene. The CDR3 contains 17 residues. In nucleotides, the CDR3 is TGTGCCAGCAACACGCGGGGGCGGGCCGCAGTGAACACTGAAGCTTTCTTT. Amino acids: CASNTRGRAAVNTEAFF.

This rearrangement joins TRBV5-1 to TRBJ2-3, with 14 positions matching TRBD2. V was clipped by 4 bases and J by 8 bases; unmatched bases: 9. Germline loops: CDR1 SGHRS, CDR2 YFSETQ. The CDR3 totals 16 residues. The CDR3 DNA is TGCGCCAGCAGCAACGCCGGGACTAGCGGGAGTAGTACGCAGTATTTT. Translating it yields CASSNAGTSGSSTQYF.

The genes are TRBV6-5 and TRBJ1-3; D call uncertain. CDR1 is MNHEY and CDR2 is SVGAGI in the germline V gene. The CDR3 totals 14 residues. V lost 6 bases, J lost 0 bases, and 9 bases lay in between. CDR3 residues: CASRSQSSGNTIYF. The CDR3 nucleotides are TGTGCCAGCAGGTCACAGAGCTCTGGAAACACCATATATTTT.

This clone counts as medium-sized. The chain employs TRBV6-5 and TRBJ1-5; D is ambiguous. Trimming removed 7 bases at V and 4 bases at J, with 14 bases between. The CDR3 covers 14 residues. The V gene's germline CDR1 is MNHEY and CDR2 SVGAGI. This chain's CDR3 is CASIPAASNQPQHF. CDR3 nucleotide sequence: TGTGCCAGCATACCGGCAGCCTCAAATCAGCCCCAGCATTTT.

The chain is built from TRBV19 and TRBJ2-5; 8 nucleotides agree with TRBD1. CDR3 length equals 14 residues. The V gene's germline CDR1 is LNHDA and CDR2 SQIVND (reference sequence). After removal of 3 bases from V and 3 bases from J, the junction contained 3 bases not matched to a gene. The CDR3 loop is CASSIMDREETQYF. DNA for the CDR3: TGTGCCAGTAGTATCATGGACAGGGAAGAGACCCAGTACTTC.

This chain joins TRBV28 and TRBJ1-2; weak D call: TRBD1 (5 bases). CDR3 length: 16 amino acids. Between the trimmed V and J ends, which lost 3 bases and 4 bases, there was a span of 18 bases. Germline-derived CDR1 and CDR2 are MDHEN and SYDVKM. The CDR3 region is CASSLGSGDVGYGYTF. The CDR3 coding sequence is TGTGCCAGCAGTTTGGGATCGGGGGATGTGGGCTATGGCTACACCTTC.

This chain connects TRBV18 to TRBJ2-5, with unresolved D. The CDR3 totals 15 residues. Germline loops: CDR1 KGHSH, CDR2 LQKENI. Trimming took off 2 bases at V and 2 bases at J, with 12 bases between the two ends. CDR3 sequence reads: CASSPGIRGQETQYF. Written as DNA, the CDR3 is TGTGCCAGCTCACCAGGAATTCGTGGACAAGAGACCCAGTACTTC.

The gene calls are TRBV29-1 and TRBJ2-2, with 12 bases lining up with TRBD2. The CDR3 has 14 residues. Losses at the gene ends were 6 bases for V and 3 bases for J; bases not matched to a gene: 2. Germline CDR1 is SQVTM and CDR2 is ANQGSEA. The DNA of the CDR3 is TGCAGCGTACTAGCGGGAGGTTACACCGGGGAGCTGTTTTTT. It encodes CSVLAGGYTGELFF.

The V gene is TRBV30, the J gene TRBJ2-7; no definite D call. The V and J ends lost 4 bases and 2 bases respectively, with 12 bases between them. Per germline, CDR1 GTSNPN and CDR2 SVGIG (reference sequence). The CDR3 spans 13 residues. CDR3 DNA sequence: TGTGCCTGGATCAGCTCCCTTGCCTACGAGCAGTACTTC. It yields the protein CAWISSLAYEQYF.

By share of the sample, this clone is medium-sized. V is TRBV19 and J is TRBJ2-6, with TRBD1 as a possible D gene (5 bases). Germline CDR1 and CDR2: LNHDA and SQIVND (reference sequence). V was clipped by 0 bases and J by 0 bases, with 15 bases between them. This CDR3 has 19 amino acids. CDR3 amino acids: CASSIDSPRQGSGANVLTF. CDR3 nucleotides: TGTGCCAGTAGTATAGATTCCCCAAGGCAGGGCTCTGGGGCCAACGTCCTGACTTTC.

CDR3 residues: CASRLGGEKLFF. The CDR3 DNA is TGTGCCAGCAGACTCGGGGGGGAAAAACTGTTTTTT. The genes are TRBV12-3 or TRBV12-4 and TRBJ1-4, with D possibly matching TRBD1 (5 bases). V lost 6 bases and J 8 bases, leaving 10 bases between the germline ends. CDR3 size: 12 residues.

The chain recombines TRBV3-1 (or the pseudogene TRBV3-2) with TRBJ2-7; 7 nucleotides align to TRBD1. The V segment lost 4 bases and the J segment 2 bases; nucleotides outside the gene matches: 5. The CDR3 is 14 residues long. The germline V gene encodes CDR1 LGHDT and CDR2 YNNKEL (reference sequence). The CDR3: CASSRYGQAYEQYF. The DNA of the CDR3 is TGTGCCAGCAGCCGATACGGACAGGCCTACGAGCAGTACTTC.

By share of the sample, this clone is large. The chain couples TRBV7-9 to TRBJ2-7, with D uncertain. Germline values: CDR1 SEHNR, CDR2 FQNEAQ (reference sequence). This CDR3 is 14 amino acids long. Deletions cut 1 base from V and 3 bases from J, with 10 bases between. Here the CDR3 DNA reads TGTGCCAGCAGCTTAGTTCCAGCATACTACGAGCAGTACTTC. Its translation is CASSLVPAYYEQYF.

V is TRBV30 and J is TRBJ2-5; D unclear. Per the germline V gene, CDR1 is GTSNPN and CDR2 is SVGIG (reference sequence). This CDR3 is built from 15 residues. Trimming cost V 0 bases and J 1 base, with 12 bases left between them. The CDR3 nucleotides read TGTGCCTGGAGTGTCGGTAGCTCCCCCCAAGAGACCCAGTACTTC. Translated, it gives CAWSVGSSPQETQYF.

This clone came up a few times. J is TRBJ1-2 and V is TRBV3-1 (or the pseudogene TRBV3-2); D is uncertain. This CDR3 contains 14 residues. CDR1 is LGHDT and CDR2 is YNNKEL in the germline V gene (reference sequence). Trimming shortened V by 2 bases and J by 10 bases, and 17 bases separated the two germline ends. The CDR3 DNA follows: TGTGCCAGCAGCCAAACCGAAGCGGGCACCGTCTACACCTTC. Amino acid sequence: CASSQTEAGTVYTF.

The chain links TRBV11-1 to TRBJ2-1, with D possibly matching TRBD2 (5 bases). This CDR3 has 14 residues. Germline V lookup: CDR1 SGHAT, CDR2 FQDESV (reference sequence). Trimming shortened V by 3 bases and J by 6 bases, and 12 bases separated the two germline ends. CDR3 region: CASSLFGETNEQFF. The CDR3 region has the DNA TGTGCCAGCAGCTTGTTCGGGGAAACCAATGAGCAGTTCTTC.

CDR3 sequence reads: CASSQPLSGNTIYF. CDR3 sequence (DNA): TGTGCCAGCAGCCAGCCTCTGAGTGGAAACACCATATATTTT. The chain joins TRBV3-1 (or the pseudogene TRBV3-2) to TRBJ1-3; D unresolved. V was shortened by 3 bases and J by 3 bases, with 9 bases between the two germline ends. The length of the CDR3 is 14 residues. Germline CDR1 LGHDT, CDR2 YNNKEL (reference sequence).

This chain joins TRBV5-6 and TRBJ2-7; no definite D call. This CDR3 region has 15 residues. The ends were cut back, 6 bases at V and 2 bases at J, with 18 bases in the middle. Looked up from germline, CDR1 is SGHDT and CDR2 is YYEEEE. The CDR3 here is CASNRVGSRPYEQYF. The CDR3 DNA follows: TGTGCCAGCAACCGAGTCGGTAGTCGGCCCTACGAGCAGTACTTC.

This clone showed up just a few times. The chain joins TRBV10-1 to TRBJ2-1; perhaps TRBD2 as D (7 bases). The CDR3 length is 14 residues. Trimming shortened V by 3 bases and J by 8 bases, and 14 bases separated the two germline ends. CDR1 and CDR2 (germline): WNHNN, SYGVQD (reference sequence). In nucleotides, the CDR3 is TGCGCCAGCAGTGAAGGGGGGGGAATCGATGAGCAGTTCTTC. This codes for CASSEGGGIDEQFF.

This clone was seen a single time. The DNA for the CDR3 is TGCGCCAGCACCGATCTTACCGTAGGGGGCGCTCGGGGCTACACCTTC. Translation gives CASTDLTVGGARGYTF. The chain combines TRBV5-1 with TRBJ1-2, with 7 bases identical to TRBD1. The ends lost 6 bases at V and 8 bases at J; junction bases unmatched: 19. The CDR3 runs 16 residues. Germline CDR1 SGHRS, CDR2 YFSETQ. Combining the CDR3 with reference TRBV5-1 and TRBJ1-2 gives the whole variable domain KAGVTQTPRYLIKTRGQQVTLSCSPISGHRSVSWYQQTPGQGLQFLFEYFSETQRNKGNFPGRFSGRQFSNSRSEMNVSTLELGDSALYLCASTDLTVGGARGYTFGSGTRLTVV.

V and J are TRBV14 and TRBJ1-3, with D tentatively TRBD1 (5 bases). This CDR3 has 17 residues. Germline CDR1 is SGHDN and CDR2 is FVKESK. The V end was cut by 3 bases, the J end by 0 bases, with 15 bases between. CDR3 nucleotides: TGTGCCAGCAGCCAGCTTAGGGGCCGTCTCTCTGGAAACACCATATATTTT. Translating gives CASSQLRGRLSGNTIYF.

This chain joins TRBV14 and TRBJ1-1, with 8 bases identical to TRBD1. Germline lookup yields CDR1 SGHDN and CDR2 FVKESK. The CDR3 runs 14 residues. V shed 6 bases and J 6 bases; nucleotides not matched to a gene: 9. CDR3 in DNA: TGTGCCAGCAGACCACAGGGGGTGGGTGCTGAAGCTTTCTTT. As protein: CASRPQGVGAEAFF.

This chain connects TRBV11-3 to TRBJ2-2; 7 positions match TRBD1. This CDR3 is built from 18 residues. Germline V CDR1 and CDR2: SGHNT, YENEEA. The J segment lost 1 base and the V segment lost 2 bases, leaving 10 bases of the junction unmatched. The DNA for the CDR3 is TGTGCCAGCAGCTTAAACCGAGCACGACAGGGGAACACCGGGGAGCTGTTTTTT. This sequence encodes CASSLNRARQGNTGELFF.

The chain employs TRBV27 and TRBJ1-4; TRBD1 is a possible D gene (5 bases). This CDR3 contains 14 residues. V was shortened by 7 bases and J by 5 bases, with 14 bases between the two germline ends. Germline V gene sequence: CDR1 MNHEY, CDR2 SMNVEV (reference sequence). The CDR3 DNA reads TGTGCCAGCACCACCAGGACATCGAATGAAAAACTGTTTTTT. It specifies CASTTRTSNEKLFF.

This chain uses TRBV3-1 (or the pseudogene TRBV3-2) with TRBJ2-1; TRBD2 aligns across 14 bases. V shed 0 bases and J 8 bases; nucleotides not matched to a gene: 3. This CDR3 spans 16 amino acids. Per the germline V gene, CDR1 is LGHDT and CDR2 is YNNKEL (reference sequence). Here the CDR3 reads CASSQETGLAGDEQFF. The CDR3 DNA follows: TGTGCCAGCAGCCAAGAAACGGGACTAGCGGGGGATGAGCAGTTCTTC.